Listed here are 29 T cell receptor beta chains from one sample, sequenced in a study of shared clonotypes between healthy human individuals. Repertoires were generated with immunoSEQ multiplex PCR, while TCRdb's copy carries only in-frame clones and drops some. Of about 980,000 clones listed, around 80% are singletons. Sequencing used memory CD4+ T cells sorted from blood. Subset described: CD45RA-negative fraction. The receptors were sampled from a young man in good health.

V is TRBV5-4 and J is TRBJ2-2; the D is unclear. Trimming removed 2 bases from V and 2 bases from J, with 10 bases in between. Germline V gives CDR1 SGHNT, CDR2 YYREEE (reference sequence). CDR3 length equals 15 residues. CDR3 nucleotides: TGTGCCAGCAGCTTTCTCAAGGCAAACACCGGGGAGCTGTTTTTT. This encodes CASSFLKANTGELFF.

The V call is TRBV30, the J call TRBJ2-7; D is unresolved. This CDR3 spans 12 amino acids. Trimming took off 1 base at V and 8 bases at J, with 12 bases between the two ends. Germline values: CDR1 GTSNPN, CDR2 SVGIG (reference sequence). This CDR3 is CAWSEDRAKQYF. CDR3 DNA sequence: TGTGCCTGGAGTGAGGACCGGGCCAAGCAGTACTTC.

This chain links TRBV2 with TRBJ1-5; 7 bases match TRBD1. Germline-derived CDR1 and CDR2 are SNHLY and FYNNEI. The trim removed 6 bases at V and 4 bases at J, leaving 6 bases unmatched. The CDR3 spans 14 residues. CDR3 amino acids: CASRRGLPNQPQHF. The CDR3 DNA reads as TGTGCCAGCAGGAGGGGGCTACCGAATCAGCCCCAGCATTTT.

The rearrangement links TRBV4-1 to TRBJ1-1, with a tentative D call TRBD1 (5 bases). Germline CDR1 reads MGHRA; CDR2 reads YSYEKL. The CDR3 is 16 amino acids. V was clipped by 1 base and J by 2 bases, with 14 bases between them. This CDR3 reads CASSQGLFGANTEAFF. As DNA, the CDR3 is TGCGCCAGCAGCCAAGGGCTTTTTGGGGCCAACACTGAAGCTTTCTTT.

V and J are TRBV7-8 and TRBJ1-1; TRBD1 aligns across 10 bases. The J segment lost 4 bases and the V segment lost 4 bases, leaving 6 bases of the junction unmatched. The CDR3 has 15 residues. Germline CDR1 SGHVS, CDR2 FQNEAQ. CDR3 sequence: CASSSRDRGPTEAFF. CDR3 sequence (DNA): TGTGCCAGCAGCTCCCGGGACAGGGGCCCCACTGAAGCTTTCTTT.

V gene TRBV27 combines with J gene TRBJ2-6, with a weak D call TRBD2 (6 bases). Per germline, CDR1 MNHEY and CDR2 SMNVEV (reference sequence). This CDR3 is 16 amino acids long. Deletions cut 6 bases from V and 1 base from J, with 13 bases between. The CDR3 DNA is TGTGCCAGCAGCCTACGGGGGATGTCTGGGGCCAACGTCCTGACTTTC. This sequence encodes CASSLRGMSGANVLTF.

The chain employs TRBV30 and TRBJ2-5, with unresolved D. V lost 4 bases to trimming and J lost 1 base, with 7 bases between them. The CDR3 extends over 12 amino acids. CDR1 and CDR2 (germline): GTSNPN, SVGIG (reference sequence). CDR3 nucleotide sequence: TGTGCCTGGAAGGGCATCCAAGAGACCCAGTACTTC. Its translation is CAWKGIQETQYF.

As for this clone: This clone may be a read error of a much larger clone one base away. The chain is built from TRBV7-8 and TRBJ2-2; D is unclear. This CDR3 has 15 residues. Germline V gene sequence: CDR1 SGHVS, CDR2 FQNEAQ. V was trimmed by 7 bases and J by 0 bases, leaving 12 bases between them. CDR3 amino acids: CASNRRAANTGELFF. The CDR3, as DNA: TGTGCCAGCAACCGCCGGGCAGCGAACACCGGGGAGCTGTTTTTT.

CDR3 sequence: CASSLVFGTSGFQYF. CDR3 DNA: TGTGCCAGCAGCTTAGTATTTGGGACTAGCGGTTTTCAGTACTTC. This chain joins TRBV7-2 and TRBJ2-4; the match to TRBD2 covers 11 bases. Germline-derived CDR1 and CDR2 are SGHTA and FQGNSA. The V segment lost 1 base and the J segment 11 bases; nucleotides outside the gene matches: 7. This CDR3 has 15 amino acids.

This rearrangement joins TRBV28 to TRBJ1-1; D not resolved. This CDR3 contains 15 residues. Germline V gene data show CDR1 as MDHEN and CDR2 as SYDVKM. V lost 1 base and J 2 bases, leaving 11 bases between the germline ends. The CDR3 region has the DNA TGTGCCAGCAGTTTATCGTTAAGCGGTAACACTGAAGCTTTCTTT. It encodes CASSLSLSGNTEAFF.

The chain recombines TRBV28 with TRBJ1-6; the match to TRBD1 covers 9 bases. The CDR3 consists of 14 residues. The V gene's germline CDR1 is MDHEN and CDR2 SYDVKM. J gave up 9 bases and V 4 bases, and 4 bases lay outside the gene matches. The CDR3 region has the DNA TGTGCCAGCAGTTCCGGGACAGGGATTTCACCCCTCCACTTT. This encodes CASSSGTGISPLHF.

This clone came up a few times. This chain connects TRBV19 to TRBJ1-1; D gene uncertain. CDR1 is LNHDA and CDR2 is SQIVND in the germline V gene (reference sequence). The CDR3 has 12 amino acids. V was cut by 2 bases and J by 7 bases, with 8 bases left in between. The CDR3 sequence: CASSIMASEAFF. Here the CDR3 DNA reads TGTGCCAGTAGTATAATGGCGAGTGAAGCTTTCTTT.

The chain joins TRBV11-1 to TRBJ2-3; a weak D match, TRBD2 (6 bases). The CDR3 covers 17 residues. V lost 5 bases, J lost 3 bases, and 21 bases lay in between. CDR1 and CDR2 from the germline V gene are SGHAT and FQDESV (reference sequence). The CDR3 DNA reads TGTGCCAGCAGCCGGAGGGGAAGCGTGGGGAATACAGATACGCAGTATTTT. This translates into CASSRRGSVGNTDTQYF.

A single count supports this clone. The chain recombines TRBV7-9 with TRBJ2-6, with no clear D. The V gene lost 1 base and the J gene lost 2 bases, with 6 bases spanning the gap. This CDR3 has 15 amino acids. Germline V CDR1 and CDR2: SEHNR, FQNEAQ (reference sequence). In DNA form, the CDR3 reads TGTGCCAGCAGCTTAGTTTACACTGGGGCCAACGTCCTGACTTTC. Amino acid sequence: CASSLVYTGANVLTF. The variable domain in full, completed from reference TRBV7-9 and TRBJ2-6, reads DTGVSQNPRHKITKRGQNVTFRCDPISEHNRLYWYRQTLGQGPEFLTYFQNEAQLEKSRLLSDRFSAERPKGSFSTLEIQRTEQGDSAMYLCASSLVYTGANVLTFGAGSRLTVL.

The genes are TRBV19 and TRBJ1-2; possible D gene TRBD1, 5 bases. Trimming took off 5 bases at V and 5 bases at J, with 9 bases between the two ends. Germline values: CDR1 LNHDA, CDR2 SQIVND (reference sequence). The CDR3 length is 12 residues. This CDR3 is CASSPRQYGYTF. CDR3 DNA sequence: TGTGCCAGTAGTCCCCGACAGTATGGCTACACCTTC.

This clone was detected once. The chain carries TRBV12-5 and TRBJ2-3, with D uncertain. The CDR3 has 14 residues. Trimming cost V 1 base and J 2 bases, with 7 bases left between them. Per the germline V gene, CDR1 is LGHNT and CDR2 is FRNRAP. The CDR3 loop reads CASGLGRSTDTQYF. The CDR3 region has the DNA TGTGCTAGTGGTTTGGGCAGATCCACAGATACGCAGTATTTT.

The V call is TRBV11-2, the J call TRBJ2-5; 11 bases line up with TRBD2. Unmatched junction bases numbered 7, after V lost 5 bases and J lost 5 bases. Germline values: CDR1 SGHAT, CDR2 FQNNGV. There are 15 residues in the CDR3. The CDR3 is CASSLGTSGRETQYF. CDR3 nucleotides: TGTGCCAGCAGCCTCGGGACTAGCGGACGGGAGACCCAGTACTTC. The variable domain in full, with the rest retrieved from reference TRBV11-2 and TRBJ2-5, is EAGVAQSPRYKIIEKRQSVAFWCNPISGHATLYWYQQILGQGPKLLIQFQNNGVVDDSQLPKDRFSAERLKGVDSTLKIQPAKLEDSAVYLCASSLGTSGRETQYFGPGTRLLVL.

V usage is TRBV5-6 and J usage is TRBJ2-5; 14 bases are a match to TRBD2. CDR3 length equals 16 residues. V dropped 4 bases and J dropped 5; count of bases not matched to a gene: 7. The germline CDR1 and CDR2 sequences are SGHDT and YYEEEE. CDR3 protein: CASSLGTSGGHETQYF. The CDR3 nucleotides read TGTGCCAGCAGCCTTGGGACTAGCGGGGGTCACGAGACCCAGTACTTC.

The rearrangement links TRBV7-9 to TRBJ1-3; 7 nucleotides align to TRBD1. Germline V gene data show CDR1 as SEHNR and CDR2 as FQNEAQ (reference sequence). Trimming removed 5 bases from V and 0 bases from J; junction bases left unmatched: 10. This CDR3 has 17 amino acids. This CDR3 reads CASSRPGQQYSGNTIYF. CDR3 in DNA: TGTGCCAGCAGCCGTCCGGGACAGCAATACTCTGGAAACACCATATATTTT.

A remark on this clone: Other DNA variants within this sample encode the same CDR3. The chain has TRBV10-2 and TRBJ2-3, with 8 bases matching TRBD2. J was trimmed by 0 bases and V by 9 bases; bases with no gene match: 2. This CDR3 is 13 amino acids long. Germline loops: CDR1 WSHSY, CDR2 SAAADI. This chain's CDR3 is CASRLASTDTQYF. The CDR3 nucleotides are TGCGCCAGTAGACTAGCGAGCACAGATACGCAGTATTTT.

This clone occurred once. V is TRBV28 and J is TRBJ2-7, with D perhaps matching TRBD1 or TRBD2 (5 bases each). V lost 3 bases and J 4 bases, leaving 16 bases between the germline ends. Germline V gene sequence: CDR1 MDHEN, CDR2 SYDVKM. CDR3 length equals 15 residues. The CDR3 coding sequence is TGTGCCAGCAGTTTGGGGACCCCCGTGGGATACGAGCAGTACTTC. Translated, it gives CASSLGTPVGYEQYF.

In the case of this clone: Being one base from a much bigger clone, this may be a read error. The same CDR3 can be traced to other DNA sequences in this sample. The chain carries TRBV6-1 and TRBJ1-6; no clear D. The germline V gene has CDR1 MNHNS and CDR2 SASEGT. Trimming took off 1 base at V and 10 bases at J, with 8 bases between the two ends. CDR3 length: 13 amino acids. For the CDR3, the DNA is TGTGCCAGCAGTGAAGTGGGAGGATCACCCCTCCACTTT. Translation: CASSEVGGSPLHF.

The chain has TRBV25-1 and TRBJ2-7; unclear D gene. The V end was cut by 1 base, the J end by 2 bases, with 9 bases between. There are 14 residues in the CDR3. The V gene's germline CDR1 is MGHDK and CDR2 SYGVNS. CDR3 region: CASSESGRPYEQYF. The CDR3 DNA reads TGTGCCAGCAGTGAATCAGGCAGACCCTACGAGCAGTACTTC.

V is TRBV27 and J is TRBJ2-3, with 7 bases that match TRBD2. The CDR3 runs 14 residues. Germline CDR1 reads MNHEY; CDR2 reads SMNVEV (reference sequence). V was clipped by 6 bases and J by 0 bases; unmatched bases: 3. The CDR3 nucleotides read TGTGCCAGCAGAGCGGGGCATAGCACAGATACGCAGTATTTT. Residues: CASRAGHSTDTQYF.

The chain couples TRBV6-5 to TRBJ2-3, with D hard to call. CDR3 size: 12 residues. From germline, CDR1 is MNHEY and CDR2 SVGAGI. With 8 bases removed from V and 0 bases from J, the gap between germline ends came to 6 bases. CDR3 sequence (DNA): TGTGCCAGCCATGGTAGCACAGATACGCAGTATTTT. Its protein is CASHGSTDTQYF.

V is TRBV14 and J is TRBJ2-7; possible D gene TRBD1, 5 bases. Trimming pared 6 bases from V and 3 bases from J, leaving 9 bases between. The germline gives CDR1 SGHDN, CDR2 FVKESK. This CDR3 has 12 residues. DNA for the CDR3: TGTGCCAGCAGTCAGCAGGGCTACGAGCAGTACTTC. Its protein is CASSQQGYEQYF.

The V gene is TRBV5-4, the J gene TRBJ2-3; 15 bases align to TRBD2. The V and J ends lost 4 bases and 0 bases, in that order; junction bases with no gene match: 6. Germline CDR1 and CDR2: SGHNT and YYREEE (reference sequence). The CDR3 spans 18 residues. The CDR3 DNA reads TGTGCCAGCAGCCCGGGACTAGCGGGAGGCCCTAGCACAGATACGCAGTATTTT. Protein product: CASSPGLAGGPSTDTQYF.

The chain has TRBV7-2 and TRBJ2-7; TRBD2 agrees at 11 bases. The germline CDR1 and CDR2 sequences are SGHTA and FQGNSA. The CDR3 totals 15 residues. J was trimmed by 6 bases and V by 0 bases; bases with no gene match: 4. Here the CDR3 reads CASSLAASGGFEQYF. CDR3 DNA: TGTGCCAGCAGCTTAGCGGCTAGCGGGGGGTTCGAGCAGTACTTC.

This sequence joins TRBV4-1 and TRBJ1-5, with TRBD1 matching 8 bases. Trimming removed 4 bases from V and 7 bases from J; junction bases left unmatched: 6. Germline V gene lookup returns CDR1 MGHRA and CDR2 YSYEKL. The CDR3 contains 14 residues. The chain's CDR3 is CASSLWDRLQPQHF. The CDR3 DNA reads as TGCGCCAGCAGCCTCTGGGACAGGCTACAGCCCCAGCATTTT.